The clone carrying this T cell receptor beta chain was counted a few times. The target antigen is unknown. This sample was taken from a study of OX40 agonist ivuxolimab in advanced cancers. On the study more broadly: Ivuxolimab, an antibody that agonizes OX40 (CD134), was administered to the patients.

Sequencing used immunoSEQ multiplex PCR; TCRdb keeps in-frame clones, though not all of them. The repertoire holds 45,000 to 50,000 clones, with 88% as singletons. Whole-study results and caveats: Normalized expansion of T-cell clones was also low for some nonresponders.

CDR1 and CDR2 (germline): KGHSH, LQKENI. The CDR3 consists of 16 residues. Trimming at V came to 6 bases and at J to 0 bases, leaving 6 bases not matched to a gene. With autoimmune disease history or systemic immunosuppression, patients were excluded. V usage is TRBV18 and J usage is TRBJ2-1; TRBD2 agrees at 9 bases. This material consisted of CD4+ or CD8+ T cells sorted from blood, taken in a trial of the OX40 agonist ivuxolimab. This TCR came from an adult with an advanced solid tumor such as melanoma, head and neck, liver or kidney cancer. This CDR3 is CASSPSGDSSYNEQFF. Written as DNA, the CDR3 is TGTGCCAGCTCGCCTAGCGGGGATAGCTCCTACAATGAGCAGTTCTTC.